This record covers a single T cell receptor beta chain. Its antigen remains unidentified. Per-base quality was not reported, and no clone a single base away is much larger than it. To prepare the library, the immunoSEQ multiplex PCR assay was applied. TCRdb retrieved this table from immuneACCESS and kept in-frame rearrangements only. Not all clones are present; in checked studies, unresolved V genes account for under half, and no reason is known for the remainder. The sample has more than 80,000 clones on record, more than 75% of them singletons. The ten largest make up under 3% of the sample. The data are from a study of radiotherapy plus CTLA-4 blockade in lung cancer (dated by TCRdb to between 2018 and 2020). For the study in its entirety: Among enrolled patients, approximately 18% had an objective response and approximately 30% reached disease control.

In this study, focal radiation therapy paired with CTLA-4 blockade (ipilimumab) was tested in patients who had chemo-refractory metastatic non-small-cell lung cancer. The study at large found these results: TCR clones derived from tumors expanded in peripheral blood after treatment with radiotherapy and ipilimumab. Early dynamic changes in blood T cell clones, together with increased serum interferon-beta after radiation, were reported as the strongest predictors of response.

Its CDR3 holds 15 amino acids, cysteine through phenylalanine. Only the CDR3 part of the read is kept: 45 bases, read in frame from the first base. V is clipped by 2 bases and J by 1 base, and the sequence between their germline boundaries is 12 bases long. From a lookup of the germline V gene, CDR1 and CDR2 are KGHSH and LQKENI. The clonotype comes from a human donor with non-small cell lung cancer that progressed on radiotherapy plus ipilimumab. Some clones in this sample may be carry-over from other donors' samples. The sample here was peripheral blood, taken from a patient treated with radiotherapy plus ipilimumab. The chain couples TRBV18 to TRBJ2-7, with the D gene too uncertain to name. The DNA sequence is given as TGTGCCAGCTCACCAACAGTATCCTATTCCTACGAGCAGTACTTC. It codes for CASSPTVSYSYEQYF.